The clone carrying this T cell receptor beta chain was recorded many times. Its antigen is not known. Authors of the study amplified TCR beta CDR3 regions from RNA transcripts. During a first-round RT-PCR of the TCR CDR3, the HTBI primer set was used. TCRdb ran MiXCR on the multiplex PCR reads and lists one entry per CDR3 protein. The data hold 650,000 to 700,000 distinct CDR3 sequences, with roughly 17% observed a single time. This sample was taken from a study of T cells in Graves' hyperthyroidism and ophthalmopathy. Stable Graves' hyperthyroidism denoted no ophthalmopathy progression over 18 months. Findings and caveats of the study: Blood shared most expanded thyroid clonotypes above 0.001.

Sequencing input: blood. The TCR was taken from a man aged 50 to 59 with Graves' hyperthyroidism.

In DNA form, the CDR3 reads TGTGCCAGCAGTGGTTCAGGGAATTATGGCTACACCTTC. Its protein is CASSGSGNYGYTF. The chain is built from TRBV25-1 and TRBJ1-2; D is possibly TRBD1 (5 bases). V was cut by 4 bases and J by 5 bases, with 11 bases left in between. CDR3 length: 13 residues. Germline assignment: CDR1 MGHDK and CDR2 SYGVNS.